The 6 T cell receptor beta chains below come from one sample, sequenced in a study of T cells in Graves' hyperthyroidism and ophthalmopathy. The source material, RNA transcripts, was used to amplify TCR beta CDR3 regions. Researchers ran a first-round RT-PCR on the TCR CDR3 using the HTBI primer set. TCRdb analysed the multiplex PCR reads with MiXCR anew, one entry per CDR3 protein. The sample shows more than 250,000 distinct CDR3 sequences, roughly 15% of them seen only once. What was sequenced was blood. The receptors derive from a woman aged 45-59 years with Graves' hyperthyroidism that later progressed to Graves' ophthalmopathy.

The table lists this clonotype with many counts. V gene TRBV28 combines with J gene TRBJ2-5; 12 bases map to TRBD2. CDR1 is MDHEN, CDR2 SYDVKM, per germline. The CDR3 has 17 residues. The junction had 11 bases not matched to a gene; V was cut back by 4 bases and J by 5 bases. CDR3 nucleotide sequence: TGTGCCAGCAGTTCACCCCTTGGACTAGCGGGATATGAGACCCAGTACTTC. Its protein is CASSSPLGLAGYETQYF.

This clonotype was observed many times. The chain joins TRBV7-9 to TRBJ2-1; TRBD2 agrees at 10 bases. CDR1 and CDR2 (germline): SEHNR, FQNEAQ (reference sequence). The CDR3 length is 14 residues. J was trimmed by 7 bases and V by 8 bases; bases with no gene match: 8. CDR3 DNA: TGTGCCAGCGGGAAGCTAGCGGGAGAAAATGAGCAGTTCTTC. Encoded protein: CASGKLAGENEQFF.

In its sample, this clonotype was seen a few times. The CDR3 loop is CASAESGVHQPQHF. CDR3 coding DNA: TGTGCCAGCGCTGAGTCAGGGGTGCATCAGCCCCAGCATTTT. V is TRBV28 and J is TRBJ1-5; D may be TRBD1 (6 bases). The CDR3 spans 14 residues. The germline CDR1 and CDR2 sequences are MDHEN and SYDVKM. The V end lost 8 bases, the J end lost 5 bases, and 16 bases lay between the germline ends.

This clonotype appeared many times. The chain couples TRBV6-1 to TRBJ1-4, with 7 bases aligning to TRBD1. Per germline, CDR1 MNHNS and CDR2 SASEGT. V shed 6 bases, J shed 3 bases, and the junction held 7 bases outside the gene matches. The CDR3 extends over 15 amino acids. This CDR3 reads CASRPAGQPNEKLFF. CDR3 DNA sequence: TGTGCCAGCAGGCCCGCGGGACAGCCTAATGAAAAACTGTTTTTT.

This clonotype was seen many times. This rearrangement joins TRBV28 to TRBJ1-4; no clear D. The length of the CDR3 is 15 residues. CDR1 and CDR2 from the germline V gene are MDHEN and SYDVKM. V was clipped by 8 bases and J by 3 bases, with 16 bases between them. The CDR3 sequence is CASAQAGPANEKLFF. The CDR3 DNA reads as TGTGCCAGCGCCCAGGCAGGACCAGCTAATGAAAAACTGTTTTTT.

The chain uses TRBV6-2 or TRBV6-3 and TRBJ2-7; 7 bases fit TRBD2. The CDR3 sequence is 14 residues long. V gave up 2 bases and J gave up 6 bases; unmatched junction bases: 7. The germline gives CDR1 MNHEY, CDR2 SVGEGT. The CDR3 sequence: CASSYDPGRGEQYF. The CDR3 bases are TGTGCCAGCAGTTACGATCCAGGGAGGGGCGAGCAGTACTTC.